This T cell receptor beta chain came from a study of CXCR3-negative and CXCR3-positive naive CD8 T cells. Study results and limitations: CXCR3-expressing naive cells carried TRB CDR3s more hydrophobic than those of CXCR3-negative naive cells.

5' RACE that incorporated UMI labels was used to prepare the TRB cDNA libraries. No DNA is given; TCRdb re-called the 5' RACE reads and lists each CDR3 protein once. This sample contains some 47,000 distinct CDR3 sequences. CDR1 is SQVTM, CDR2 ANQGSEA, per germline. The CDR3 spans 12 residues. A word on this clonotype: Its antigen remains unknown.

The source of this sequence is a human donor in good health. Some clones in this sample may be carry-over from other donors' samples. The chain recombines TRBV29-1 with TRBJ1-5. Sequencing input: naive CXCR3+ CD8+ T cells from blood. Specified subset: CD45RO-CCR7+CD27+CD95- naive CD8+ T cells expressing CXCR3 (TNR3+). CDR3 in amino acids: CSATAGNQPQHF.